A selection of T cell receptor beta chains follows, all from one sample in a study of post-analysis software for immune sequencing data. TCRdb itself ran the PCR reads through MiXCR, one entry per CDR3 protein. In the table there are 700,000 to 800,000 distinct CDR3 sequences, 25% to 30% of which are singletons. The sample was blood. These receptor sequences come from a girl aged 5 to 17 with multiple sclerosis. CDR3s include the opening cysteine and the closing phenylalanine or tryptophan. D genes are given only for firm matches. Rows give clone size only sometimes, using once, few, many, or a class for an expanded clone.

CDR3nt,CDR3aa,j_gene,abundance,d_gene,v_gene,len
TGTGCCAGCAGTTTTGGGCTAGCGGGGCGCCAAGAGACCCAGTACTTC,CASSFGLAGRQETQYF,TRBJ2-5,NA,TRBD2,TRBV28,16
TGTGCCAGCAGACCGGGTAGCGGGGAGACCCAGTACTTC,CASRPGSGETQYF,TRBJ2-5,NA,TRBD2,TRBV6-6,13
TGTGCCAGCAGCTTGTATAGCGGAGCTAATGAAAAACTGTTTTTT,CASSLYSGANEKLFF,TRBJ1-4,NA,NA,TRBV7-2,15
TGTGCCAGCAGCGTATCCAGGGACACTGAAGCTTTCTTT,CASSVSRDTEAFF,TRBJ1-1,NA,NA,TRBV9,13
TGCAGCGTTGAAGCCGGGACTAGGGTCTACGAGCAGTACTTC,CSVEAGTRVYEQYF,TRBJ2-7,NA,TRBD2,TRBV29-1,14
TGCAGCGTTAGCTTTGAGGCGGAGACCCAGTACTTC,CSVSFEAETQYF,TRBJ2-5,NA,NA,TRBV29-1,12
TGCAGTGCTAGAGATCTAGCGAGGGGTGGCAATCAGCCCCAGCATTTT,CSARDLARGGNQPQHF,TRBJ1-5,NA,NA,TRBV20-1,16
TGTGCCAGCAGCTTAGTGGTGAGGAATGAGCAGTTCTTC,CASSLVVRNEQFF,TRBJ2-1,few,NA,TRBV7-2,13
TGTACCACCAGCAGAGTCCTTGGGGGGGGCTACAATGAGCAGTTCTTC,CTTSRVLGGGYNEQFF,TRBJ2-1,NA,TRBD2,TRBV15,16
TGTGCCAGCAGAAGGACAGGATCCTATAATTCACCCCCCCACTTT,CASRRTGSYNSPPHF,TRBJ1-6,NA,TRBD1,TRBV7-8,15
TGTGCCAGCAGCCCCCCAGCAGGGGGCCGGCCTCCGCAGTATTTT,CASSPPAGGRPPQYF,TRBJ2-3,few,TRBD1,TRBV3-1,15
TGCAGTGCCCTAGCGGGGGGGCTGGATACGCAGTATTTT,CSALAGGLDTQYF,TRBJ2-3,NA,TRBD2,TRBV20-1,13
TGTGCCAGCAGCTTAGAGCGGGGGATCACAGATACGCAGGATTTT,CASSLERGITDTQDF,TRBJ2-3,NA,TRBD2,TRBV7-6,15
TGTGCCAGCAGACCCCCCATAAGGACCCAGTACTTC,CASRPPIRTQYF,TRBJ2-5,few,NA,TRBV2,12
TGCAGTGCTAGAGGGAGGGAGGGCCCCCCAGATACGCAGTATTTT,CSARGREGPPDTQYF,TRBJ2-3,NA,TRBD2,TRBV20-1,15
TGCAGTGCTAGATACAAGGAACAGGGGGGCTACGAGCAGTACTTC,CSARYKEQGGYEQYF,TRBJ2-7,NA,TRBD1,TRBV20-1,15
TGCGCCAGCAGCCAAGATTTAAGGTCTGGGGGGGGCGTGCGGTTAAATGAGCAGTTCTTC,CASSQDLRSGGGVRLNEQFF,TRBJ2-1,few,NA,TRBV4-3,20
TGTGCCAGCAGGCGGGGGGGCGTAGAGACCCAGTACTTC,CASRRGGVETQYF,TRBJ2-5,NA,TRBD2,TRBV28,13
TGTGCCATCAGTGAGGAAGCCCCAGGAGCCAAAAACATTCAGTACTTC,CAISEEAPGAKNIQYF,TRBJ2-4,NA,NA,TRBV10-3,16
TGTGCCGGCAGACGGGCGGGCCCTAACTATGGCTACACCTTC,CAGRRAGPNYGYTF,TRBJ1-2,many,NA,TRBV6-5,14
TGCAGTGCTAGTGCAGGGACTCAGCCCCAGCATTTT,CSASAGTQPQHF,TRBJ1-5,NA,NA,TRBV20-1,12
TGCGCCAGCAGAGAAAAGGCTGCAACTAATGAAAAACTGTTTTTT,CASREKAATNEKLFF,TRBJ1-4,NA,NA,TRBV5-1,15
TGTGCCAGCTCCCCTCTCCCAGCAACTTATGGCTACACCTTC,CASSPLPATYGYTF,TRBJ1-2,NA,NA,TRBV18,14
TGCGCCAGCAGCTTTTCTATCGGGGGGACAGATACGCAGTATTTT,CASSFSIGGTDTQYF,TRBJ2-3,few,TRBD2,TRBV5-1,15
TGTGCCAGCAGCGAAGGGGGGGTAGAGCAGTTCTTC,CASSEGGVEQFF,TRBJ2-1,few,NA,TRBV3-1,12
TGCGCCAGCAGCCAAGATCAAGGGTCCTACGAGCAGTACTTC,CASSQDQGSYEQYF,TRBJ2-7,many,NA,TRBV4-3,14
TGTGCCAGCTCACCCGGCAGGGGTGGTGAGCAGTTCTTC,CASSPGRGGEQFF,TRBJ2-1,NA,NA,TRBV18,13
TGTGCCACCAGTGAGGGGACTAGCGGGGGATCCCTCAATGAGCAGTACTTC,CATSEGTSGGSLNEQYF,TRBJ2-5,NA,TRBD2,TRBV24-1,17
TGTGCCAGCAGCTTAGGAGTCCCCCAGGGGACCCAGTACTTC,CASSLGVPQGTQYF,TRBJ2-5,NA,NA,TRBV7-8,14
TGTGCCATCACTCCCGGACAGGAGTACAATGAGCAGTTCTTC,CAITPGQEYNEQFF,TRBJ2-1,few,TRBD1,TRBV10-3,14
TGTGCCAGCAGGGAGACCATTTCTAACTATGGCTACACCTTC,CASRETISNYGYTF,TRBJ1-2,NA,NA,TRBV6-5,14
TGTGCCAGCAGCACCCGACAGGGGGTAACGTTGGGGGAGACCCAGTACTTC,CASSTRQGVTLGETQYF,TRBJ2-5,NA,TRBD1,TRBV7-9,17
TGCGCCAGCAGCTTGTTTCCGAGCGGTGTCTATGGCTACACCTTC,CASSLFPSGVYGYTF,TRBJ1-2,NA,NA,TRBV5-1,15
TGTGCCAGCAGTTTCGGAAGGAACATTCAGTACTTC,CASSFGRNIQYF,TRBJ2-4,few,NA,TRBV28,12
TGCAGCGTTGAAGATAGCGTTTCTCCGGGAAGAAAACTGTTTTTT,CSVEDSVSPGRKLFF,TRBJ1-4,NA,NA,TRBV29-1,15
TGCAGTGCTAGTGGTGCAGGGGGCTTCGACGCTTTCTTT,CSASGAGGFDAFF,TRBJ1-1,NA,TRBD1,TRBV20-1,13
TGCAGTGCTAACCGGGGAACACAGCGGTTAAGCTCCTACGAGCAGTACTTC,CSANRGTQRLSSYEQYF,TRBJ2-7,NA,NA,TRBV20-1,17
TGTGCCAGCAGCTTAACGGGAGGGCCTGTCTACGAGCAGTACTTC,CASSLTGGPVYEQYF,TRBJ2-7,NA,TRBD2,TRBV7-2,15
TGTGCCAGCAGTTTTCGGCAAAACGGTAACAATGAGCAGTTCTTC,CASSFRQNGNNEQFF,TRBJ2-1,NA,NA,TRBV28,15
TGTGCCAGCAGTACCTTTCTAAGGGCCAATCAGCCCCAGCATTTT,CASSTFLRANQPQHF,TRBJ1-5,NA,NA,TRBV28,15
TGTGCCAGCAGTTACTCTTCAGCCTACGAGCAGTACTTC,CASSYSSAYEQYF,TRBJ2-7,many,NA,TRBV6-2/TRBV6-3,13
TGTGCCAGGCGGACAAGGGGCTTAAATGAGCAGTTCTTC,CARRTRGLNEQFF,TRBJ2-1,NA,NA,TRBV2,13
TGTGCCAGCAGCCCAGGGTTAGCTAACTATGGCTACACCTTC,CASSPGLANYGYTF,TRBJ1-2,NA,NA,TRBV9,14
TGTGCCAGCAGCTTGGGGACAGTTGAAGCTTTCTTT,CASSLGTVEAFF,TRBJ1-1,NA,TRBD1,TRBV12-3/TRBV12-4,12
TGCGCCAGCGGACAGGGGTCCTACGAGCAGTACTTC,CASGQGSYEQYF,TRBJ2-7,many,TRBD1,TRBV5-1,12